The 5 T cell receptor beta chains below all came from one sample that was sequenced in a study of identical twins. Each CDR3 protein is one row after TCRdb ran MiXCR on the 5' RACE reads. Among about 570,000 distinct CDR3 sequences listed, approximately 10% were seen once. Another study also made use of these data, one on yellow fever vaccine responses in identical twins.

The sequenced sample consisted of PBMCs. These receptors were taken from a woman younger than 35 in good health.

This clonotype was recorded at least ten times. The chain couples TRBV4-1 to TRBJ2-1; tentative D call: TRBD2 (6 bases). CDR1 MGHRA and CDR2 YSYEKL come from the germline V gene. Trimming removed 1 base from V and 7 bases from J, with 14 bases in between. The CDR3 is made up of 15 amino acids. CDR3 sequence: CASSQVPTGRNEQFF. The CDR3 DNA follows: TGCGCCAGCAGCCAAGTGCCTACGGGGAGGAATGAGCAGTTCTTC.

This clonotype was seen only a few times. This sequence joins TRBV15 and TRBJ2-7; 11 bases agree with TRBD2. Germline values: CDR1 LNHNV, CDR2 YYDKDF (reference sequence). The CDR3 runs 15 residues. The V and J ends lost 0 bases and 2 bases, in that order; junction bases with no gene match: 0. CDR3: CATSRELAGAYEQYF. The DNA of the CDR3 is TGTGCCACCAGCAGAGAACTAGCGGGAGCCTACGAGCAGTACTTC.

This clonotype turned up a few times. The chain carries TRBV4-3 and TRBJ2-3; D may be TRBD2 (5 bases). Germline CDR1 reads LGHNA; CDR2 reads YSLEER. Trimming took 2 bases from V and 6 from J, leaving 9 bases between them. This CDR3 spans 13 amino acids. The DNA of the CDR3 is TGCGCCAGCAGCCAATTTGGGGAGGATACGCAGTATTTT. Protein: CASSQFGEDTQYF.

This clonotype was detected many times. V is TRBV7-9 and J is TRBJ2-3; perhaps TRBD2 as D (6 bases). The CDR3 extends over 16 amino acids. Per the germline V gene, CDR1 is SEHNR and CDR2 is FQNEAQ (reference sequence). The V end was cut by 5 bases, the J end by 1 base, with 16 bases between. For the CDR3, the DNA is TGTGCCAGCAGCCTCTTGGGAGGCTTGGGCACAGATACGCAGTATTTT. Encoded protein: CASSLLGGLGTDTQYF.

This clonotype is a singleton in its sample. The CDR3 here is CASSNSRNSADTQYF. CDR3 nucleotides: TGTGCCAGTAGTAATTCCAGGAATAGCGCAGATACGCAGTATTTT. The rearrangement links TRBV19 to TRBJ2-3; D is possibly TRBD2 (5 bases). The CDR3 sequence is 15 residues long. The V and J ends lost 4 bases and 4 bases respectively, with 15 bases between them. CDR1 LNHDA and CDR2 SQIVND come from the germline V gene (reference sequence).